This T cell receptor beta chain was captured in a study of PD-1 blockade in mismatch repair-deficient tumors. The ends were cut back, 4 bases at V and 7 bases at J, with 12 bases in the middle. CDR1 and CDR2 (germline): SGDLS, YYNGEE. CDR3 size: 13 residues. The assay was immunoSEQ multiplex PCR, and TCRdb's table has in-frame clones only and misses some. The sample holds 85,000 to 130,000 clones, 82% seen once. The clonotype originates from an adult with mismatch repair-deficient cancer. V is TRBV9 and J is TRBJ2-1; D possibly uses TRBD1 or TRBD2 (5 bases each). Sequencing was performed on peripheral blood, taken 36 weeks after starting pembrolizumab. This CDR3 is CASSIGTRNEQFF. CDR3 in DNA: TGTGCCAGCAGCATCGGGACCAGGAATGAGCAGTTCTTC.